Listed here are 19 T cell receptor beta chains from one sample, sequenced in a study of shared clonotypes between healthy human individuals. Assay: immunoSEQ multiplex PCR; the TCRdb copy retains only in-frame clones and omits some. The sample lists around 2,000,000 clones, 90% to 95% occurring once. The sequencing sample was made of naive CD4+ T cells sorted from blood. The subset: CD45RA+ positively selected. The receptor set was obtained from a man in his late teens or twenties in good health.

The gene calls are TRBV30 and TRBJ1-6, with unresolved D. The V gene's germline CDR1 is GTSNPN and CDR2 SVGIG (reference sequence). The CDR3 has 17 amino acids. Trimming removed 2 bases at V and 0 bases at J, with 14 bases between. This CDR3 is CAWSLGAISSYNSPLHF. The CDR3, as DNA: TGTGCCTGGAGTCTGGGCGCCATTAGCTCCTATAATTCACCCCTCCACTTT.

With respect to this clone: This specimen includes other DNA sequences encoding the same CDR3. The CDR3 protein is CASSLVNTEAFF. The CDR3 DNA sequence: TGTGCCAGCAGTTTGGTGAACACTGAAGCTTTCTTT. This chain joins TRBV28 and TRBJ1-1; D not resolved. CDR1 and CDR2 from the germline V gene are MDHEN and SYDVKM. V shed 3 bases and J shed 0 bases, with 2 bases lying between them. The length of the CDR3 is 12 residues.

This clone was found once. The rearrangement joins TRBV6-6 to TRBJ1-5; tentative D call: TRBD1 (5 bases). This CDR3 has 15 amino acids. Germline CDR1 MNHNY, CDR2 SVGAGI (reference sequence). V was shortened by 6 bases and J by 5 bases, with 17 bases between the two germline ends. The CDR3 DNA is TGTGCCAGCAGGGGGTCGGGCAGGGCTTATCAGCCCCAGCATTTT. The encoded protein is CASRGSGRAYQPQHF.

V gene TRBV9 combines with J gene TRBJ2-4, with 7 positions matching TRBD2. Germline V gives CDR1 SGDLS, CDR2 YYNGEE. The junction had 14 bases not matched to a gene; V was cut back by 4 bases and J by 10 bases. The CDR3 extends over 15 amino acids. For the CDR3, the DNA is TGTGCCAGCAGCCCCCTGGAGCGGGGCTTGGGTATTCAGTACTTC. Its translation is CASSPLERGLGIQYF.

The chain is built from TRBV6-5 and TRBJ1-1; D uncertain. V was shortened by 0 bases and J by 0 bases, with 11 bases between the two germline ends. Germline loops: CDR1 MNHEY, CDR2 SVGAGI. CDR3 size: 16 residues. This chain's CDR3 is CASSYSTAKMNTEAFF. The CDR3 nucleotides read TGTGCCAGCAGTTACTCGACGGCGAAGATGAACACTGAAGCTTTCTTT.

The CDR3 region is CATSRGTGGFGANVLTF. CDR3 bases: TGTGCCACCAGCAGAGGGACAGGGGGCTTTGGGGCCAACGTCCTGACTTTC. The chain employs TRBV15 and TRBJ2-6; 11 nucleotides match TRBD1. The CDR3 loop spans 17 amino acids. The trim removed 1 base at V and 3 bases at J, leaving 2 bases unmatched. CDR1 LNHNV and CDR2 YYDKDF come from the germline V gene (reference sequence).

The V call is TRBV6-1, the J call TRBJ2-5; 8 nucleotides line up with TRBD1. V lost 7 bases, J lost 4 bases, and 11 bases stayed unmatched. Germline V lookup: CDR1 MNHNS, CDR2 SASEGT. This CDR3 is 15 amino acids long. DNA of the CDR3: TGTGCCAGCACTCCGACAGGGGTGGGTTCAGAGACCCAGTACTTC. Protein: CASTPTGVGSETQYF.

The V and J genes are TRBV30 and TRBJ2-1, with D possibly being TRBD2 (6 bases). This CDR3 is 14 amino acids long. The V end was cut by 7 bases, the J end by 10 bases, with 23 bases between. Per the germline V gene, CDR1 is GTSNPN and CDR2 is SVGIG (reference sequence). The CDR3 DNA is TGTGCCTACCTGACTAGTAGTTTTATTCGCGAGCAGTTCTTC. This codes for CAYLTSSFIREQFF. Full variable domain (missing parts from reference TRBV30 and TRBJ2-1): SQTIHQWPATLVQPVGSPLSLECTVEGTSNPNLYWYRQAAGRGLQLLFYSVGIGQISSEVPQNLSASRPQDRQFILSSKKLLLSDSGFYLCAYLTSSFIREQFFGPGTRLTVL.

This rearrangement joins TRBV7-3 to TRBJ2-7; D call uncertain. Germline CDR1 SGHTA, CDR2 FQGTGA. V lost 1 base to trimming and J lost 1 base, with 5 bases between them. The CDR3 extends over 13 amino acids. The CDR3 here is CASSLMRSYEQYF. CDR3 DNA: TGTGCCAGCAGCTTAATGAGATCCTACGAGCAGTACTTC.

This clone was detected ten times or more. This chain uses TRBV28 with TRBJ1-2; TRBD1 might be the D (6 bases). The germline V and J ends were trimmed by 6 bases and 3 bases, with 11 bases remaining between them. Germline V CDR1 and CDR2: MDHEN, SYDVKM. The length of the CDR3 is 13 residues. The CDR3 DNA sequence: TGTGCCAGCAGCTTTGGACAGCACTATGGCTACACCTTC. Its translation: CASSFGQHYGYTF.

This clone was seen a few times. The chain uses TRBV7-2 and TRBJ2-1, with D possibly being TRBD2 (5 bases). The V end lost 5 bases, the J end lost 4 bases, and 15 bases lay between the germline ends. Per the germline V gene, CDR1 is SGHTA and CDR2 is FQGNSA. This CDR3 is built from 15 residues. The DNA for the CDR3 is TGTGCCAGCAGCACGGGCGGGCGGAGGTACAATGAGCAGTTCTTC. It translates to CASSTGGRRYNEQFF.

This chain uses TRBV5-1 with TRBJ2-5; 7 positions match TRBD2. The CDR3 spans 12 residues. V was clipped by 4 bases and J by 3 bases; unmatched bases: 0. Germline values: CDR1 SGHRS, CDR2 YFSETQ. The chain's CDR3 is CASSGGEETQYF. In DNA, the CDR3 is TGCGCCAGCAGCGGGGGGGAAGAGACCCAGTACTTC.

A single count supports this clone. This rearrangement joins TRBV10-3 to TRBJ1-6; D ambiguous. Germline CDR1 is ENHRY and CDR2 is SYGVKD. CDR3 size: 17 residues. V was trimmed by 2 bases and J by 7 bases, leaving 18 bases between them. The CDR3 loop reads CAISEGSDRRSNSPLHF. The DNA for the CDR3 is TGTGCCATCAGTGAGGGGTCGGACCGCCGCTCAAATTCACCCCTCCACTTT.

The rearrangement joins TRBV27 to TRBJ1-2, with TRBD1 identical over 8 bases. This CDR3 spans 13 amino acids. The V and J ends lost 2 bases and 8 bases, in that order; junction bases with no gene match: 4. Germline V gene data show CDR1 as MNHEY and CDR2 as SMNVEV (reference sequence). CDR3 sequence: CASSLQGAPGYTF. The CDR3 nucleotides read TGTGCCAGCAGTTTACAGGGGGCGCCGGGCTACACCTTC.

The sample holds one count of this clone. The J gene is TRBJ1-2, the V gene TRBV6-1; a weak D match, TRBD1 (5 bases). The CDR3 runs 15 residues. The V and J ends lost 4 bases and 5 bases respectively, with 17 bases between them. Germline V gene data show CDR1 as MNHNS and CDR2 as SASEGT. CDR3 DNA sequence: TGTGCCAGCAGTGTAGGGGTTAGCGCAGATTATGGCTACACCTTC. It codes for CASSVGVSADYGYTF.

The rearrangement uses TRBV28 and TRBJ2-4; TRBD1 agrees at 10 bases. CDR1 is MDHEN and CDR2 is SYDVKM in the germline V gene. CDR3 size: 15 residues. V was pared by 4 bases and J by 8 bases, with 8 bases of the junction left unmatched. CDR3 amino acids: CASSSPGQGRDIQYF. The CDR3 region has the DNA TGTGCCAGCAGTTCGCCGGGACAGGGGAGGGACATTCAGTACTTC. The full variable domain, its missing parts supplied by reference TRBV28 and TRBJ2-4, is DVKVTQSSRYLVKRTGEKVFLECVQDMDHENMFWYRQDPGLGLRLIYFSYDVKMKEKGDIPEGYSVSREKKERFSLILESASTNQTSMYLCASSSPGQGRDIQYFGAGTRLSVL.

The chain carries TRBV6-1 and TRBJ1-3, with D possibly matching TRBD1 (6 bases). V shed 5 bases and J shed 4 bases, with 12 bases lying between them. The CDR3 totals 14 residues. Germline CDR1 reads MNHNS; CDR2 reads SASEGT. CDR3 loop: CASSNQGTGNTIYF. CDR3 nucleotide sequence: TGTGCCAGCAGTAATCAGGGGACAGGAAACACCATATATTTT.

The chain joins TRBV6-5 to TRBJ1-4; D is perhaps TRBD1 (5 bases). V lost 6 bases and J 13 bases, leaving 24 bases between the germline ends. This CDR3 contains 15 residues. Germline V gives CDR1 MNHEY, CDR2 SVGAGI. CDR3 DNA sequence: TGTGCCAGCAGCCCCGACAGCACCAAAGCTGAACGACTGTTTTTT. It is translated as CASSPDSTKAERLFF.

Remarks on this clone: Possible read error: a much larger clone is one base away. This chain links TRBV30 with TRBJ2-7; TRBD2 might be the D (6 bases). The V end lost 5 bases, the J end lost 3 bases, and 14 bases lay between the germline ends. The CDR3 is 13 residues long. The germline gives CDR1 GTSNPN, CDR2 SVGIG (reference sequence). DNA of the CDR3: TGTGCCTGGGGGAGGCCACCCTACTACGAGCAGTACTTC. This sequence encodes CAWGRPPYYEQYF. Using reference TRBV30 and TRBJ2-7 for the parts outside the CDR3, the full variable domain is SQTIHQWPATLVQPVGSPLSLECTVEGTSNPNLYWYRQAAGRGLQLLFYSVGIGQISSEVPQNLSASRPQDRQFILSSKKLLLSDSGFYLCAWGRPPYYEQYFGPGTRLTVT.